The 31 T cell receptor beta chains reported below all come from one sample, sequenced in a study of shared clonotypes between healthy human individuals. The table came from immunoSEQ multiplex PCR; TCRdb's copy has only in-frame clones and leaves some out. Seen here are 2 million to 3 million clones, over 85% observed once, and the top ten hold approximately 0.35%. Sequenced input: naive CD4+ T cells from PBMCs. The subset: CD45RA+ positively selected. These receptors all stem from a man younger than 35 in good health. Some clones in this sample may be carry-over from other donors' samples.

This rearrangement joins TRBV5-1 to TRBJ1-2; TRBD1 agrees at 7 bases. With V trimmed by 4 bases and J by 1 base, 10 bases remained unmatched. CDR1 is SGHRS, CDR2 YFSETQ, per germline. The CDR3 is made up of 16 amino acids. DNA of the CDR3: TGCGCCAGCAGCCCCCTGACAGGGACTCTTAACTATGGCTACACCTTC. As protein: CASSPLTGTLNYGYTF.

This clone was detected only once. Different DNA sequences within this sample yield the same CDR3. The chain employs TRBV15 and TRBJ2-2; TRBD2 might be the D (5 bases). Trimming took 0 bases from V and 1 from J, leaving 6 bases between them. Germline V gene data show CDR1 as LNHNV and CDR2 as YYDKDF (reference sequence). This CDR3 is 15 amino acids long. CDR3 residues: CATSRDRGNTGELFF. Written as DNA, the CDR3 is TGTGCCACCAGCAGAGATCGGGGGAACACCGGGGAGCTGTTTTTT. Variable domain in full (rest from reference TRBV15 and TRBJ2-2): DAMVIQNPRYQVTQFGKPVTLSCSQTLNHNVMYWYQQKSSQAPKLLFHYYDKDFNNEADTPDNFQSRRPNTSFCFLDIRSPGLGDTAMYLCATSRDRGNTGELFFGEGSRLTVL.

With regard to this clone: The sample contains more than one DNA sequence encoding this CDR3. CDR3 amino acids: CASSSSGTTQETQYF. DNA of the CDR3: TGCGCCAGCAGCTCAAGCGGGACTACACAAGAGACCCAGTACTTC. The rearrangement uses TRBV5-1 and TRBJ2-5; 7 positions agree with TRBD2. Germline CDR1 SGHRS, CDR2 YFSETQ. This CDR3 spans 15 amino acids. The V gene end was trimmed by 3 bases and the J gene end by 2 bases; junction bases not matched to a gene: 7.

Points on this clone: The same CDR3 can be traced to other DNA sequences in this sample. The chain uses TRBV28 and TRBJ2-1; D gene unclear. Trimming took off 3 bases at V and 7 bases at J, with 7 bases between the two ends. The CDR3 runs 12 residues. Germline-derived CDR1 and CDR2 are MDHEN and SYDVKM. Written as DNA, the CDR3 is TGTGCCAGCAGTTTGTCCGGTAATGAGCAGTTCTTC. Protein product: CASSLSGNEQFF.

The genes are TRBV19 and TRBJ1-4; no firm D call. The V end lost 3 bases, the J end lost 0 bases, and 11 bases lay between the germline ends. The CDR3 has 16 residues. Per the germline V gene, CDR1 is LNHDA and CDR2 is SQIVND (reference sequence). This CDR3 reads CASSIRRSPTNEKLFF. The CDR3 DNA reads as TGTGCCAGTAGTATTCGACGGTCCCCAACTAATGAAAAACTGTTTTTT.

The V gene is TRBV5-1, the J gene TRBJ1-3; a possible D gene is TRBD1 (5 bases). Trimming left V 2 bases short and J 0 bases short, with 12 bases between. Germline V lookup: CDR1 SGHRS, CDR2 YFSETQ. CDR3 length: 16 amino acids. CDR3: CASSFGGATSGNTIYF. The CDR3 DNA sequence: TGCGCCAGCAGCTTTGGCGGGGCTACCTCTGGAAACACCATATATTTT.

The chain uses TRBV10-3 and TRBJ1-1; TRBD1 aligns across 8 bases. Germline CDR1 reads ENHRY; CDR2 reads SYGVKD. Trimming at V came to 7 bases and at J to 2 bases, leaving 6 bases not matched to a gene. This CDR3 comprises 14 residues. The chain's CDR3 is CAITKDRDNTEAFF. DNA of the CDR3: TGTGCCATCACTAAGGACAGGGATAACACTGAAGCTTTCTTT.

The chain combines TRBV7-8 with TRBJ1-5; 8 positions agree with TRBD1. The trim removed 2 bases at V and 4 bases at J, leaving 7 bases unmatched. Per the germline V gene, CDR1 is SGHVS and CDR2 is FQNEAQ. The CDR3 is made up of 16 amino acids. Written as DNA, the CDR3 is TGTGCCAGCAGCTTATATTTTGACAGGGGTAATCAGCCCCAGCATTTT. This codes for CASSLYFDRGNQPQHF.

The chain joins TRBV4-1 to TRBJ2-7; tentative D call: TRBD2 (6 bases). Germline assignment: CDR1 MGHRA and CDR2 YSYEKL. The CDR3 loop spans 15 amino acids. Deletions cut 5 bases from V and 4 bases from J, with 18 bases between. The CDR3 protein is CASSERRDLTYEQYF. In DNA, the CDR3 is TGCGCCAGCAGCGAACGCCGGGACTTGACTTACGAGCAGTACTTC.

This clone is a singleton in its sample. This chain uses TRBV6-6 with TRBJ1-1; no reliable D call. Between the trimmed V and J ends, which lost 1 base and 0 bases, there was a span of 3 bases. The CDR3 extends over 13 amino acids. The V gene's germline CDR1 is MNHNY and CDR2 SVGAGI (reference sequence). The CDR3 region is CASSYLVNTEAFF. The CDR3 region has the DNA TGTGCCAGCAGTTACTTAGTGAACACTGAAGCTTTCTTT.

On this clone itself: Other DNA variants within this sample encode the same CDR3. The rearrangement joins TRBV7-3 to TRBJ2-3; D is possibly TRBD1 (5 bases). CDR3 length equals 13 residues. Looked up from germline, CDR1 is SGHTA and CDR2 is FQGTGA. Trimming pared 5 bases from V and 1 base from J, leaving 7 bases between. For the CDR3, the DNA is TGTGCCAGCAGCCCCAGGGGCACAGATACGCAGTATTTT. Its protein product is CASSPRGTDTQYF.

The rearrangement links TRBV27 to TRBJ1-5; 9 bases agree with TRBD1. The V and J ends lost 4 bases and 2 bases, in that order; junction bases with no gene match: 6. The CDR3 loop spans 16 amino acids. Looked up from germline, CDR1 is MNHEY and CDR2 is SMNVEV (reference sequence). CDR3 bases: TGTGCCAGCAGTTACGTCCGGACAGGGGGCAATCAGCCCCAGCATTTT. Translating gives CASSYVRTGGNQPQHF.

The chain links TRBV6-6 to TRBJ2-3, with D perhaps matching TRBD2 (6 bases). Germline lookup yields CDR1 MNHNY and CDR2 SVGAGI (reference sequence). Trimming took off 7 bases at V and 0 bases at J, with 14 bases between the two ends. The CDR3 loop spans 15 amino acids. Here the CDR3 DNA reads TGTGCCAGCACAGACGGGGGACCCAGCACAGATACGCAGTATTTT. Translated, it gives CASTDGGPSTDTQYF.

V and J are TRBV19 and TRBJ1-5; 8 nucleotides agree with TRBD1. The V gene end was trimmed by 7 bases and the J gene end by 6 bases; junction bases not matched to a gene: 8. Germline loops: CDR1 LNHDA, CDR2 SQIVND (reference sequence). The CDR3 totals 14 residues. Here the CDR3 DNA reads TGTGCCAGTATCGGCAGGGGGCTCTCTCAGCCCCAGCATTTT. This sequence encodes CASIGRGLSQPQHF.

The CDR3 protein is CASTLTGGFTPEQFF. In nucleotides, the CDR3 is TGCGCCAGCACCCTCACGGGAGGGTTCACACCTGAGCAGTTCTTC. The chain joins TRBV5-1 to TRBJ2-1; 8 nucleotides line up with TRBD2. The CDR3 has 15 residues. Germline V gene lookup returns CDR1 SGHRS and CDR2 YFSETQ. V shed 6 bases and J 9 bases; nucleotides not matched to a gene: 14.

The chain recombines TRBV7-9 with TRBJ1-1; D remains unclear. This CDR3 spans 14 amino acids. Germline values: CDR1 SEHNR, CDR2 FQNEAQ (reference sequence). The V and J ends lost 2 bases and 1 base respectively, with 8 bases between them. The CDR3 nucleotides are TGTGCCAGCAGCTTACGGGGAGAGAACACTGAAGCTTTCTTT. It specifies CASSLRGENTEAFF.

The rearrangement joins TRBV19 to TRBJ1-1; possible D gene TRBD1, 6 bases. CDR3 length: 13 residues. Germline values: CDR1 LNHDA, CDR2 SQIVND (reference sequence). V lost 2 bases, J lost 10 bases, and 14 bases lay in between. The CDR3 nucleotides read TGTGCCAGTAGTATACGACAGGCCTGGGGAGCTTTCTTT. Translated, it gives CASSIRQAWGAFF. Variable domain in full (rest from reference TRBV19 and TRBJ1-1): DGGITQSPKYLFRKEGQNVTLSCEQNLNHDAMYWYRQDPGQGLRLIYYSQIVNDFQKGDIAEGYSVSREKKESFPLTVTSAQKNPTAFYLCASSIRQAWGAFFGQGTRLTVV.

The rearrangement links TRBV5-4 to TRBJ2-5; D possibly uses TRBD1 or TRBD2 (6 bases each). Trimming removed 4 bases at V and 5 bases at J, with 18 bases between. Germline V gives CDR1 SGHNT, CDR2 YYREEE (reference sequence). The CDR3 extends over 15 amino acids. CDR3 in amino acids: CASSGGPGARETQYF. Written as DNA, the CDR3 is TGTGCCAGCAGCGGGGGCCCGGGGGCCCGGGAGACCCAGTACTTC.

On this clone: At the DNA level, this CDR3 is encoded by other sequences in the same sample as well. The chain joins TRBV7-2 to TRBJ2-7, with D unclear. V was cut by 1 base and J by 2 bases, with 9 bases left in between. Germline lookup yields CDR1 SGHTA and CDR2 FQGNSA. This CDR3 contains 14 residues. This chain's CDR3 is CASSLVPGTYEQYF. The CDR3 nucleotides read TGTGCCAGCAGCTTAGTCCCAGGTACCTACGAGCAGTACTTC.

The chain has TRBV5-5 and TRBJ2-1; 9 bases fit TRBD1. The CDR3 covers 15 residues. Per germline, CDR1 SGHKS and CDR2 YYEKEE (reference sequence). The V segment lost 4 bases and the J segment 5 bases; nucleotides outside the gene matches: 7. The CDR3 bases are TGTGCCAGCAGCCCGAGACAGGGGGACAACAATGAGCAGTTCTTC. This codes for CASSPRQGDNNEQFF.

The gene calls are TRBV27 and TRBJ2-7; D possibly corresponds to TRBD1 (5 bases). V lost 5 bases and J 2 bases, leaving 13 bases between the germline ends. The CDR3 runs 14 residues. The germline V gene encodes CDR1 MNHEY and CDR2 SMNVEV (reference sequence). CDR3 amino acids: CASSRDSRTYEQYF. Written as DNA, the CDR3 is TGTGCCAGCAGTCGAGACAGCCGCACCTACGAGCAGTACTTC.

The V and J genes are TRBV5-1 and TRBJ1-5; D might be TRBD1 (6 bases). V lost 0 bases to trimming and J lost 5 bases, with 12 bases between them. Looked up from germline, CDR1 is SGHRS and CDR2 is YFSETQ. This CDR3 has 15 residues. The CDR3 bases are TGCGCCAGCAGCTTGGAGGGGGATACTTATCAGCCCCAGCATTTT. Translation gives CASSLEGDTYQPQHF.

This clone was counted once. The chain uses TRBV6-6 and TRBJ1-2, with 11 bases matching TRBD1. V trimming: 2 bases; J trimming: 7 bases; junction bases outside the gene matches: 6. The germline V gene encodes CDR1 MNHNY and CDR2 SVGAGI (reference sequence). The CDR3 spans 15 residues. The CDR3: CASSYLGQGAGGYTF. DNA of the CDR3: TGTGCCAGCAGTTACCTCGGACAGGGGGCAGGTGGCTACACCTTC.

The CDR3 sequence is CASSPAQNEKLFF. The CDR3 DNA is TGTGCCAGCAGCCCCGCCCAGAATGAAAAACTGTTTTTT. The chain uses TRBV9 and TRBJ1-4; the D is unclear. The germline V and J ends were trimmed by 4 bases and 5 bases, with 9 bases remaining between them. This CDR3 has 13 amino acids. The germline V gene has CDR1 SGDLS and CDR2 YYNGEE.

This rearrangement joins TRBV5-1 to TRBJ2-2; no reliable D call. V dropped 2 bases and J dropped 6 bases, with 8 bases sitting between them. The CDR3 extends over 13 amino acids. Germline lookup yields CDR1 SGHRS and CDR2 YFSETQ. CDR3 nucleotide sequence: TGCGCCAGCAGCTTACGGGTAGCCGGGGAGCTGTTTTTT. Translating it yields CASSLRVAGELFF.

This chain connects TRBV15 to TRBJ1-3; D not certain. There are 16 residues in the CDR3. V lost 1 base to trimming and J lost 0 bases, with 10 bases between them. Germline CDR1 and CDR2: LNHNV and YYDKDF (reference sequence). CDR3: CATSRGAGYSGNTIYF. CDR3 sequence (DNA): TGTGCCACCAGCAGAGGGGCCGGATACTCTGGAAACACCATATATTTT.

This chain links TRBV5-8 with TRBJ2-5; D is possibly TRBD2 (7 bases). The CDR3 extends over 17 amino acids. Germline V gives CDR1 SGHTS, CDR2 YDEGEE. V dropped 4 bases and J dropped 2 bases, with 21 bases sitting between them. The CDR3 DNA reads TGTGCCAGCAGCCACATGGGGGGGCATCAGATACAAGAGACCCAGTACTTC. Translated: CASSHMGGHQIQETQYF.

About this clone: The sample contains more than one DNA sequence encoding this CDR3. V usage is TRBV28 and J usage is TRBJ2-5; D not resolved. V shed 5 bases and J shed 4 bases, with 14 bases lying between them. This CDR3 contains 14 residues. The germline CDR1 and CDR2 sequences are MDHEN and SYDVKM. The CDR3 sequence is CASSTRTSGETQYF. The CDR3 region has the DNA TGTGCCAGCAGTACCCGGACCAGTGGAGAGACCCAGTACTTC.

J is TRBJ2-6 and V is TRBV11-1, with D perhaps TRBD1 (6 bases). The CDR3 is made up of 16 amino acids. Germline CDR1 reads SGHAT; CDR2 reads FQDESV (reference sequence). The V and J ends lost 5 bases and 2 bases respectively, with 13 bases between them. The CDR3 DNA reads TGTGCCAGCAGCGATCCTAACAGGGCTGGGGCCAACGTCCTGACTTTC. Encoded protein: CASSDPNRAGANVLTF.

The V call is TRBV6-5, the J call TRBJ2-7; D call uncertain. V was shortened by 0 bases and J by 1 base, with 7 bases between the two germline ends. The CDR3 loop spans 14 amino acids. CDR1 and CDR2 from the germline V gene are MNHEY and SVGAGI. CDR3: CASSYSIPSYEQYF. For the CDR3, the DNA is TGTGCCAGCAGTTACTCGATCCCTTCCTACGAGCAGTACTTC.

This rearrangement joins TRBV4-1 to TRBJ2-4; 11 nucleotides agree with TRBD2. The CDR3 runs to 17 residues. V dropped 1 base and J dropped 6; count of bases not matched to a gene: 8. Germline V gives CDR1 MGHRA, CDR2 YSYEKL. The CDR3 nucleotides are TGCGCCAGCAGCCAAGGACTAGCGGGAATTGGTAGAAACATTCAGTACTTC. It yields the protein CASSQGLAGIGRNIQYF.